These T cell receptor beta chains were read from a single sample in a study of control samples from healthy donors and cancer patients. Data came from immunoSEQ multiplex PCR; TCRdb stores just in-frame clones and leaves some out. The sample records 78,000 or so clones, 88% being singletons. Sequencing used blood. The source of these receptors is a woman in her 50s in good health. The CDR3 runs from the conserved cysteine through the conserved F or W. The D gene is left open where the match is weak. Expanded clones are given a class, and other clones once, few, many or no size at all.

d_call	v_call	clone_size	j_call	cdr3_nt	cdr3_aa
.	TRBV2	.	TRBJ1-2	TGTGCCAGCAGTTTTACAGGGTTCGGCTACACCTTC	CASSFTGFGYTF
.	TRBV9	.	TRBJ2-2	TGTGCCAGCAGCGTAGCTGGGGGTTCCCTAGTGAATGGGGAGCTGTTTTTT	CASSVAGGSLVNGELFF
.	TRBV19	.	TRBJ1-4	TGTGCCAGTGGGGGAGGGGCAACTAATGAAAAACTGTTTTTT	CASGGGATNEKLFF
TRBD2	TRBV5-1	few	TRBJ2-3	TGCGCCAGCGGGCGCGGGACTAGCGGGGGGCTTGGGGCAGATACGCAGTATTTT	CASGRGTSGGLGADTQYF
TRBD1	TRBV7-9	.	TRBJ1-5	TGTGCCAGCAGCCCTATAACAGGGGTTTCGAATCAGCCCCAGCATTTT	CASSPITGVSNQPQHF
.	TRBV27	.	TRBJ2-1	TGTGCCAGCAGTTTATCGCAGGGAAGATACAATGAGCAGTTCTTC	CASSLSQGRYNEQFF
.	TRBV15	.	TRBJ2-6	TGTGCCACCGGAGTTCGCGGGGCCAACGTCCTGACTTTC	CATGVRGANVLTF
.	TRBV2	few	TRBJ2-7	TGTGCCAGCAGTGAAGCTCGGGCGACCCTCTCCTACGAGCAGTACTTC	CASSEARATLSYEQYF
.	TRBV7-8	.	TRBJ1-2	TGTGCCAGCAGCCCGGACCTGACCGGTGGCTACACCTTC	CASSPDLTGGYTF
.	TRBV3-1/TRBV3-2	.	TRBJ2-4	TGTGCCAGCAGCCAGGTTAGCCGGTCCAAAAACATTCAGTACTTC	CASSQVSRSKNIQYF
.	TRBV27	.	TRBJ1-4	TGTGCCAGCAGTGCGCTTATGGGTGGCCCCGAAAAACTGTTTTTT	CASSALMGGPEKLFF
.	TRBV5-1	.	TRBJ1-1	TGCGCCAGCGCCCAAGGGGGGCCAGGGAGCACTGAAGCTTTCTTT	CASAQGGPGSTEAFF
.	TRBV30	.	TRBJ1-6	TGTGCCTGGAGTTCGGGGCAGGGTTATTCACCCCTCCACTTT	CAWSSGQGYSPLHF
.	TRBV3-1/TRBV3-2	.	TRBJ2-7	TGTGCCAGCAGCCAAGGGCACGGGGAGCAGTACTTC	CASSQGHGEQYF
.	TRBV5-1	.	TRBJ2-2	TGCGCCAGCAGCGCGGGACAGACGAACACCGGGGAGCTGTTTTTT	CASSAGQTNTGELFF
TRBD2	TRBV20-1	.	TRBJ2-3	TGCAGTGCTAGTCTGCGGGGGGAAAGCACAGATACGCAGTATTTT	CSASLRGESTDTQYF
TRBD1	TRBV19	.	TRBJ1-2	TGTGCCAGTAGTATAGGCCGACAGGGAGGGGACGGCTACACCTTC	CASSIGRQGGDGYTF
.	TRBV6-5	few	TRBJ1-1	TGTGCCAGCAGTTACGCAGGAGATGAAGCTTTCTTT	CASSYAGDEAFF
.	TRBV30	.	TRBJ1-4	TGTGCCTGGAGTGATCAGCCTAATGAAAAACTGTTTTTT	CAWSDQPNEKLFF
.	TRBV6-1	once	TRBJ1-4	TGTGCCAGCAGTGAAAGCACTAATGAAAAACTGTTTTTT	CASSESTNEKLFF
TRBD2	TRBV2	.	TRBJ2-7	TGTGCCAGCGGGCTAGCGGGGAAGTACGAGCAGTACTTC	CASGLAGKYEQYF
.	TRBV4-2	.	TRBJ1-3	TGTGCCAGCAGCCAAGGGGGTCTGCACTCTGGAAACACCATATATTTT	CASSQGGLHSGNTIYF
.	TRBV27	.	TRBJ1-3	TGTGCCAGCAGGGATTACAGTTACTCTGGAAACACCATATATTTT	CASRDYSYSGNTIYF
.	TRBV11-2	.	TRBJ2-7	TGTGCCAGCAGCAAAGAGGACAGATCCGAGCAGTACTTC	CASSKEDRSEQYF
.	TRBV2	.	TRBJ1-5	TGTGCCAGCAGTGCTGAAGGCAATCAGCCCCAGCATTTT	CASSAEGNQPQHF
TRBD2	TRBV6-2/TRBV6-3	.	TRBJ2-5	TGTGCCAGCAGTTACCTCGATAGCGGGTCCTATGAGACCCAGTACTTC	CASSYLDSGSYETQYF
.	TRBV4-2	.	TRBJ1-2	TGTGCCAGCAGCCAAGATACTGCCTGGGGCTACACCTTC	CASSQDTAWGYTF
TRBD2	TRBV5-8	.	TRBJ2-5	TGTGCCAGCAGCTTTGTAGGAGCGGGGTTCGAGACCCAGTACTTC	CASSFVGAGFETQYF
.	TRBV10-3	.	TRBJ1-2	TGTGCCTCAACGGGGCAGGGTGAGGGCACAGGGGGCTACACCTTC	CASTGQGEGTGGYTF
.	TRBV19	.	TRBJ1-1	TGTGCCAGTAGTATAGGCCCTGAAGCTTTCTTT	CASSIGPEAFF
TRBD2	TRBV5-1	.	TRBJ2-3	TGCGCCAGCAGCTGGCCCGGACTAGCGGGGGGGCGCGGCACAGATACGCAGTATTTT	CASSWPGLAGGRGTDTQYF
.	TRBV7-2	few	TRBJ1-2	TGTGCCAGCAGCCGTAGCTATGGCTACACCTTC	CASSRSYGYTF